These T cell receptor beta chains were read from a single sample in a study of read filtering for tumor transcriptome and immune sequencing. One entry per CDR3 protein, called by TCRdb with MiXCR from the reads. The top ten hold 35% to 50% of the sample, which has about 27,000 distinct CDR3 sequences, 13% to 15% seen once. The specimen sequenced was a population of CD138-negative cells sorted from bone marrow. Receptors originate from a donor aged 40 or over with multiple myeloma. Both conserved end residues are part of each CDR3. Fields, in order: D gene, V gene, clone size, J gene, CDR3 protein, CDR3 DNA. A D gene is named only where the DNA matches it firmly. Expanded clones get a size class; other rows say once, few or many, or leave the size out.

-,TRBV11-2,many,TRBJ2-1,CASSPPGMDNEQFF,TGTGCCAGCAGCCCGCCCGGGATGGACAATGAGCAGTTCTTC
TRBD1,TRBV6-6,many,TRBJ1-1,CASSPHSGTGMLLNTEAFF,TGTGCCAGCAGTCCCCACTCCGGGACAGGGATGCTTTTGAACACTGAAGCTTTCTTT
-,TRBV5-1,many,TRBJ2-6,CASSLDLRSSGANVLTF,TGCGCCAGCAGCTTGGACTTACGTAGCTCTGGGGCCAACGTCCTGACTTTC
-,TRBV6-5,many,TRBJ1-1,CASSYAIGVTEAFF,TGTGCCAGCAGTTACGCAATAGGGGTCACTGAAGCTTTCTTT
-,TRBV20-1,-,TRBJ1-2,CSASLYGYTF,TGCAGTGCTAGTCTGTATGGCTACACCTTC
-,TRBV10-2,many,TRBJ1-5,CASGKDQEAQPQHF,TGCGCCAGCGGAAAGGACCAGGAGGCTCAGCCCCAGCATTTT
TRBD1,TRBV7-9,many,TRBJ2-7,CASSIGQGYYEQYF,TGTGCCAGCAGCATCGGACAGGGTTATTACGAGCAGTACTTC
-,TRBV27,many,TRBJ1-1,CASSLSRVNTEAFF,TGTGCCAGCAGTCTATCACGGGTGAACACTGAAGCTTTCTTT
TRBD2,TRBV18,many,TRBJ2-1,CASSPPGSRENEQFF,TGTGCCAGCTCACCACCAGGATCGCGGGAGAATGAGCAGTTCTTC
-,TRBV3-1,many,TRBJ2-5,CASSQAGAHETQYF,TGTGCCAGCAGCCAGGCTGGGGCGCATGAGACCCAGTACTTC
TRBD2,TRBV7-3,few,TRBJ2-3,CASSDGLAGGFDTQYF,TGTGCCAGCAGCGATGGACTAGCGGGAGGTTTCGATACGCAGTATTTT
-,TRBV27,many,TRBJ2-1,CASRTTGYNEQFF,TGTGCCAGCAGGACAACAGGCTACAATGAGCAGTTCTTC
TRBD1,TRBV4-1,many,TRBJ2-7,CASSQWDRGQEQYF,TGCGCCAGCAGCCAATGGGACAGGGGGCAGGAGCAGTACTTC
-,TRBV20-1,many,TRBJ1-1,CSARDRGSLNTEAFF,TGCAGTGCTAGAGATCGAGGATCTTTGAACACTGAAGCTTTCTTT
-,TRBV5-4,many,TRBJ2-7,CASSPGQNYEQYF,TGTGCCAGCAGCCCCGGACAGAACTACGAGCAGTACTTC
-,TRBV7-9,many,TRBJ2-1,CASSPENEQFF,TGTGCCAGCAGCCCAGAAAATGAGCAGTTCTTC
-,TRBV19,many,TRBJ2-1,CASSGQGSYNEQFF,TGTGCCAGTAGTGGTCAGGGCTCCTACAATGAGCAGTTCTTC
-,TRBV3-1,many,TRBJ2-1,CASSQWAPLRNEQFF,TGTGCCAGCAGCCAATGGGCGCCCCTGAGGAATGAGCAGTTCTTC
-,TRBV7-8,many,TRBJ2-7,CASTAGQGYEQYF,TGTGCCAGCACCGCTGGACAAGGCTACGAGCAGTACTTC
TRBD1,TRBV12-3/TRBV12-4,-,TRBJ1-2,CASSKTGTGFYGYTF,TGTGCCAGCAGTAAAACCGGGACAGGGTTCTATGGCTACACCTTC
TRBD2,TRBV18,many,TRBJ2-7,CASSPPAGLAGPSYEQYF,TGTGCCAGCTCACCACCGGCGGGTCTAGCGGGACCTTCCTACGAGCAGTACTTC
-,TRBV3-1,many,TRBJ2-1,CASSQDSIVYNEQLF,TGTGCCAGCAGCCAAGACAGTATCGTCTACAATGAGCAGCTCTTC
-,TRBV5-1,many,TRBJ2-3,CASSLGDTDTQYF,TGCGCCAGCAGCTTGGGAGACACAGATACGCAGTATTTT
TRBD2,TRBV12-5,many,TRBJ2-1,CASGFGTSGSKNEQFF,TGTGCTAGTGGTTTCGGGACTAGCGGGAGTAAGAATGAGCAGTTCTTC
-,TRBV2,many,TRBJ1-1,CASTKDWTGNPEAFF,TGTGCCAGCACCAAAGACTGGACGGGGAATCCTGAAGCTTTCTTT
TRBD2,TRBV6-6,many,TRBJ2-7,CASSYLLAEGEQYF,TGTGCCAGCAGTTACCTCCTAGCGGAGGGCGAGCAGTACTTC
TRBD1,TRBV5-1,many,TRBJ1-1,CASSTGQKNTEAFF,TGCGCCAGCAGCACGGGACAGAAGAACACTGAAGCTTTCTTT
-,TRBV29-1,once,TRBJ1-1,CNVEVMNTEAFF,TGCAACGTTGAAGTCATGAACACTGAAGCCTTCTTT
-,TRBV5-1,many,TRBJ2-2,CASSLEGTTGELFF,TGCGCCAGCAGCTTGGAAGGTACCACCGGGGAGCTGTTTTTT
-,TRBV5-8,many,TRBJ1-5,CASSLASLSRGINQPQHF,TGTGCCAGCAGCTTGGCCAGTTTGAGCAGGGGAATCAATCAGCCCCAGCATTTT
TRBD1,TRBV28,few,TRBJ1-4,CASSFRQGGHEKLLF,TGTGCCAGCAGTTTTCGACAGGGAGGGCATGAAAAGCTGCTTTTT
-,TRBV12-3/TRBV12-4,many,TRBJ2-1,CASRQSSYNEQFF,TGTGCCAGCAGGCAGAGCTCCTACAATGAGCAGTTCTTC
-,TRBV6-2/TRBV6-3,many,TRBJ2-6,CASSNGGAGANVLTF,TGTGCCAGCAGCAACGGGGGAGCTGGGGCCAACGTCCTGACTTTC
TRBD1,TRBV11-2,many,TRBJ1-1,CASSLGQGTEAFF,TGTGCCAGCAGCTTAGGACAGGGGACTGAAGCTTTCTTT
-,TRBV6-5,many,TRBJ1-5,CASSSVSSNQPQHF,TGTGCCAGCAGTTCGGTGTCTAGCAATCAGCCCCAGCATTTT
TRBD2,TRBV12-3/TRBV12-4,-,TRBJ2-1,CASSLGGSTYDEQFF,TGTGCCAGCAGTTTAGGCGGGAGCACCTACGATGAGCAGTTCTTC
-,TRBV18,-,TRBJ2-3,CASSPPRYRVAVEDTQYF,TGTGCCAGCTCACCACCGAGATACAGGGTCGCAGTGGAAGATACGCAGTATTTT
-,TRBV6-1,many,TRBJ2-3,CASSKLRRTSTDTQYF,TGTGCCAGCAGCAAACTTCGTAGGACAAGCACAGATACGCAGTATTTT